At least ten counts were recorded for the clone carrying this T cell receptor (beta chain). Its specificity is unknown. The sample originates from a study of cytomegalovirus exposure and HLA in healthy donors. At the level of the study: The same platform was used for the 120 validation repertoires and the roughly 700 first-cohort repertoires, a later analysis reported. Study-wide results and limits: Through in vitro validation, a few CMV-associated chains were shown to be specific for CMV antigens. Diagnosis of cytomegalovirus status made by the classifier reportedly showed high specificity and sensitivity. Cytomegalovirus association was listed for 150 to 200 TCR beta chains.

Trimming removed 6 bases from V and 4 bases from J, with 16 bases in between. Germline loops: CDR1 MRHNA, CDR2 SNTAGT. CDR3 size: 15 residues. This table comes from immunoSEQ multiplex PCR, and its TCRdb copy is limited to in-frame clones, with some not included. The sample records 160,000 or so clones, roughly nine tenths being singletons. What was sequenced was PBMCs. This chain links TRBV6-4 with TRBJ2-1; D possibly corresponds to TRBD2 (6 bases). This clonotype was obtained from a man between 18 and 29 years old in good health and CMV-seropositive. The CDR3 nucleotides are TGTGCCAGCAGCGACCGGGCGGGGACTTACAATGAGCAGTTCTTC. Translation: CASSDRAGTYNEQFF.